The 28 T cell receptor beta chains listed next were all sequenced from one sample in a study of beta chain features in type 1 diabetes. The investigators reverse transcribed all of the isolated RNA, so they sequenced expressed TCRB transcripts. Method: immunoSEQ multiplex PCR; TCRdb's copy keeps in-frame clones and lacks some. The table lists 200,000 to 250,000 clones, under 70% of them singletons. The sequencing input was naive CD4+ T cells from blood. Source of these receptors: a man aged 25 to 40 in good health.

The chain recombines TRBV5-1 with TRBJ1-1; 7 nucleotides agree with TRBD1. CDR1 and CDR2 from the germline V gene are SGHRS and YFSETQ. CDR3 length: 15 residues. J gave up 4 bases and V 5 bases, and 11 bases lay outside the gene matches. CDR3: CASSYTAGGGTEAFF. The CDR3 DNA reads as TGCGCCAGCAGTTACACCGCAGGGGGAGGCACTGAAGCTTTCTTT.

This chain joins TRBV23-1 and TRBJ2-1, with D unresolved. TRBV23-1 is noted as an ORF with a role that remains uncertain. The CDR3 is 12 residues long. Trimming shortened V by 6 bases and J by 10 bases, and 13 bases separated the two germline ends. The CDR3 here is CASSCILGEQFF. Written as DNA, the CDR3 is TGCGCCAGCAGCTGCATCCTCGGAGAGCAGTTCTTC.

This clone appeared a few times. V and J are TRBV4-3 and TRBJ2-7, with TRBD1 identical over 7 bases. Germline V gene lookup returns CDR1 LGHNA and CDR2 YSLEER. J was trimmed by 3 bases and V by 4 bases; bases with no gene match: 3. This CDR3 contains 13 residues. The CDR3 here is CASSLRTGYEQYF. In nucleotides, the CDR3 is TGCGCCAGCAGCCTTCGGACAGGCTACGAGCAGTACTTC.

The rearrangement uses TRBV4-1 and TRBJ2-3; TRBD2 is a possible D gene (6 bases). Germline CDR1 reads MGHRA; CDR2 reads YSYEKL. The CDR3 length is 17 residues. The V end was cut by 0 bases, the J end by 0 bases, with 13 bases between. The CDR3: CASSQDLKGTSTDTQYF. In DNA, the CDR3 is TGCGCCAGCAGCCAAGACTTGAAGGGGACTAGCACAGATACGCAGTATTTT.

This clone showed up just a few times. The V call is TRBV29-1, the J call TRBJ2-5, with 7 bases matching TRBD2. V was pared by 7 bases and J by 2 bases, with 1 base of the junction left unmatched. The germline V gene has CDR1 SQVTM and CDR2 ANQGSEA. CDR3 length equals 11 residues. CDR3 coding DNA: TGCAGCGCGGGGGGTCAAGAGACCCAGTACTTC. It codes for CSAGGQETQYF.

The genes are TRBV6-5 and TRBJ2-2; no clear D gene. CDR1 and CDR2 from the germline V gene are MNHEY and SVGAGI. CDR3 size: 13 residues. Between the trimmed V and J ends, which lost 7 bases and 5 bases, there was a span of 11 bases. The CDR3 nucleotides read TGTGCCAGCAAGAGTTTAGTTACCGGGGAGCTGTTTTTT. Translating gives CASKSLVTGELFF.

CDR3 coding DNA: TGTGCCACCAGCAGAGATGACGGCAGGGGGGACACCATATATTTT. Encoded protein: CATSRDDGRGDTIYF. This chain uses TRBV15 with TRBJ1-3, with 7 bases that match TRBD1. After removal of 0 bases from V and 8 bases from J, the junction contained 7 bases not matched to a gene. CDR1 is LNHNV and CDR2 is YYDKDF in the germline V gene (reference sequence). The CDR3 runs to 15 residues.

The CDR3 DNA reads as TGTGCCAGCACCGTAGCGGATACGCAGTATTTT. It is translated as CASTVADTQYF. The chain couples TRBV7-2 to TRBJ2-3, with a possible D match to TRBD2 (5 bases). The ends were cut back, 7 bases at V and 6 bases at J, with 8 bases in the middle. CDR1 and CDR2 from the germline V gene are SGHTA and FQGNSA. This CDR3 contains 11 residues.

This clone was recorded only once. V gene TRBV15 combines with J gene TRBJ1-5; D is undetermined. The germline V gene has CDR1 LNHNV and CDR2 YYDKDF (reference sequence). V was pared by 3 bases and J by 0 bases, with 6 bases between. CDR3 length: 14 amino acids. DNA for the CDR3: TGTGCCACCAGCAGCAAGTATAGCAATCAGCCCCAGCATTTT. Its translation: CATSSKYSNQPQHF.

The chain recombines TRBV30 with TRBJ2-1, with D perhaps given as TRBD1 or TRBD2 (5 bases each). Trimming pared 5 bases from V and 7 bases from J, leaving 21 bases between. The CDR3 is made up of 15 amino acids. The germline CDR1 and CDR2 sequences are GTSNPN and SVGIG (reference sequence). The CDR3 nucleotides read TGTGCCTGGGAGCCTCTACGGGACCACCGAAATGAGCAGTTCTTC. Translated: CAWEPLRDHRNEQFF.

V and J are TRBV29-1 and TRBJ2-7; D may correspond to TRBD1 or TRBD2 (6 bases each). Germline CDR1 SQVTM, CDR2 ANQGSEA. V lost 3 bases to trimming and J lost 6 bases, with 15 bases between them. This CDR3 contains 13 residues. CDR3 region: CSVEVQGGTEQYF. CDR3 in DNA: TGCAGCGTTGAGGTACAGGGAGGCACCGAGCAGTACTTC.

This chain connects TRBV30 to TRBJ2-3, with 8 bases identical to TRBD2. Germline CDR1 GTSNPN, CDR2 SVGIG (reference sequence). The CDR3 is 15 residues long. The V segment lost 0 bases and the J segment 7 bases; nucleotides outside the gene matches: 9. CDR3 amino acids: CAWSVRGGGRNTQYF. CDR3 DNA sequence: TGTGCCTGGAGTGTACGTGGCGGGGGGCGTAATACGCAGTATTTT. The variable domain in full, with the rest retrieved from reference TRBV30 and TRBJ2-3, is SQTIHQWPATLVQPVGSPLSLECTVEGTSNPNLYWYRQAAGRGLQLLFYSVGIGQISSEVPQNLSASRPQDRQFILSSKKLLLSDSGFYLCAWSVRGGGRNTQYFGPGTRLTVL.

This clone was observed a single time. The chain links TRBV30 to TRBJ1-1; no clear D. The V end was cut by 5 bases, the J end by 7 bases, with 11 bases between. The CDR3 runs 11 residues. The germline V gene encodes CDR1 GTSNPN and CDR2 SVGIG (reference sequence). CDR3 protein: CAWAGEIEAFF. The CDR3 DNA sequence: TGTGCCTGGGCCGGGGAGATTGAAGCTTTCTTT.

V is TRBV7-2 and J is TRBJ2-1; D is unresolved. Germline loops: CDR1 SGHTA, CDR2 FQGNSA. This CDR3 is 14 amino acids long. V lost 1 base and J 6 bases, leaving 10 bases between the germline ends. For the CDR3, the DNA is TGTGCCAGCAGCTTAGTTGGTCTACCCAATGAGCAGTTCTTC. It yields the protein CASSLVGLPNEQFF.

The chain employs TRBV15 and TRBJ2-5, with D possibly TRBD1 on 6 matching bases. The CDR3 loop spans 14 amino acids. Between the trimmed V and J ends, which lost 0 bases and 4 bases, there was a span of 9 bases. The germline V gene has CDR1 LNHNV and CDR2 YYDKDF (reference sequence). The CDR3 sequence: CATSRDQGRETQYF. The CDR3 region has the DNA TGTGCCACCAGCAGAGACCAGGGGAGAGAGACCCAGTACTTC.

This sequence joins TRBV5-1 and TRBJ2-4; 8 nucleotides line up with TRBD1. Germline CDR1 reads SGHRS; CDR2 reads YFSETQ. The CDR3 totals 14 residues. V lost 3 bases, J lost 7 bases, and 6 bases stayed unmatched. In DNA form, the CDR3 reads TGCGCCAGCAGCTGGGGACAGGTGGAGAACATTCAGTACTTC. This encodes CASSWGQVENIQYF.

CDR3 protein: CSDRQGATDTQYF. CDR3 coding DNA: TGCAGCGATCGACAGGGGGCAACAGATACGCAGTATTTT. The chain joins TRBV29-1 to TRBJ2-3; 10 bases are shared with TRBD1. CDR1 and CDR2 from the germline V gene are SQVTM and ANQGSEA. The CDR3 extends over 13 amino acids. Losses at the gene ends were 7 bases for V and 3 bases for J; bases not matched to a gene: 4.

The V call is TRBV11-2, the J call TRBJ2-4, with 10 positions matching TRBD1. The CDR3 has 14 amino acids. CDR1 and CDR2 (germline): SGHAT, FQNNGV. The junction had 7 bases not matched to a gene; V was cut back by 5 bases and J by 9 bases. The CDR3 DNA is TGTGCCAGCAGCGAGGACAGGGGGAGCGGCATTCAGTACTTC. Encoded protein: CASSEDRGSGIQYF.

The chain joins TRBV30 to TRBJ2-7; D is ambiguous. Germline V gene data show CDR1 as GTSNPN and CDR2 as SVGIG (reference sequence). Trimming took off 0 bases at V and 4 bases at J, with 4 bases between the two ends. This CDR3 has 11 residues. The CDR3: CAWSVVYEQYF. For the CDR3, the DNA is TGTGCCTGGAGTGTCGTTTACGAGCAGTACTTC.

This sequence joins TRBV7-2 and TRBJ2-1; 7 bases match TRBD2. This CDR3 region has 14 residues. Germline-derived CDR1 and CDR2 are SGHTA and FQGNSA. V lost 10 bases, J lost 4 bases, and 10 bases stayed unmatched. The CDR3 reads CATTEAGEYNEQFF. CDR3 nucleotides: TGTGCCACCACGGAGGCGGGAGAGTACAATGAGCAGTTCTTC.

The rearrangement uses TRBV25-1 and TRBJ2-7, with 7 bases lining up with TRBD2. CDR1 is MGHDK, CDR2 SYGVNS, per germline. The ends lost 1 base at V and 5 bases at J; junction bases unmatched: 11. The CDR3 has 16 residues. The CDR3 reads CASSESLLGGPDEQYF. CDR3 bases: TGTGCCAGCAGTGAATCCCTTTTGGGAGGGCCTGACGAGCAGTACTTC.

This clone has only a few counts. CDR3 region: CATSKKPGLPYNEQFF. Here the CDR3 DNA reads TGTGCCACCAGCAAAAAACCGGGACTACCATACAATGAGCAGTTCTTC. The J gene is TRBJ2-1, the V gene TRBV15; 7 positions agree with TRBD2. The CDR3 has 16 amino acids. V trimming: 4 bases; J trimming: 4 bases; junction bases outside the gene matches: 10. CDR1 LNHNV and CDR2 YYDKDF come from the germline V gene (reference sequence).

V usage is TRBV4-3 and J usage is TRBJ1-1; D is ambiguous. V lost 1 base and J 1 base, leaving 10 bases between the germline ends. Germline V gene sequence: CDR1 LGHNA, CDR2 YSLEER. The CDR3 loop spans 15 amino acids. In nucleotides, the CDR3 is TGCGCCAGCAGCCAAGTGGAGGTTGGGAACACTGAAGCTTTCTTT. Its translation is CASSQVEVGNTEAFF.

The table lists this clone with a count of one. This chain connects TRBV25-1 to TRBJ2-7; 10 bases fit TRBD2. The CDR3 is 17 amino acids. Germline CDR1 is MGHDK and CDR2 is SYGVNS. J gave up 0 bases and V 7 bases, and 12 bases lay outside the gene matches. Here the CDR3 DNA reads TGTGCCAGCATCACCGGGACTAGCGCTCCGAGCTCCTACGAGCAGTACTTC. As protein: CASITGTSAPSSYEQYF.

CDR3 DNA sequence: TGTGCCAGCTCAGGGAGCACAGATACGCAGTATTTT. Translation: CASSGSTDTQYF. The rearrangement uses TRBV18 and TRBJ2-3; D remains ambiguous. This CDR3 has 12 residues. The V end was cut by 5 bases, the J end by 0 bases, with 3 bases between. The germline gives CDR1 KGHSH, CDR2 LQKENI.

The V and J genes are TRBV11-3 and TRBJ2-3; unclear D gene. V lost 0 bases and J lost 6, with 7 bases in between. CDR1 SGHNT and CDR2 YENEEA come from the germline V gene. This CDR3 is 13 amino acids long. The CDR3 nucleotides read TGTGCCAGCAGCTTAGATCTCGAGGATACGCAGTATTTT. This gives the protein CASSLDLEDTQYF.

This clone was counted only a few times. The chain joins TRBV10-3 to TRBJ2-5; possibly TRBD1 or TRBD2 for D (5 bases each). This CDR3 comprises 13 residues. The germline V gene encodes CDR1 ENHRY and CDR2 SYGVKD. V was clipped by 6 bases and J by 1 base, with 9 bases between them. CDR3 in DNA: TGTGCCATCAGAGCAGGGACCCAAGAGACCCAGTACTTC. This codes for CAIRAGTQETQYF.

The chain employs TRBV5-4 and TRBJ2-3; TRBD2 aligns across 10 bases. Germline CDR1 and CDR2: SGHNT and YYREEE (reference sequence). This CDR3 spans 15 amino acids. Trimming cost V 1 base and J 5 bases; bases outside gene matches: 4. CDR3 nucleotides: TGTGCCAGCAGCTTGACGCAGCGGGAGGGAGATACGCAGTATTTT. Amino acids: CASSLTQREGDTQYF. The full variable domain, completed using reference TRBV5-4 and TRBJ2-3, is ETGVTQSPTHLIKTRGQQVTLRCSSQSGHNTVSWYQQALGQGPQFIFQYYREEENGRGNFPPRFSGLQFPNYSSELNVNALELDDSALYLCASSLTQREGDTQYFGPGTRLTVL.